The present T cell receptor beta chain was sequenced within a study of blood T cell repertoires in COVID-19. Study overall: Samples of COVID-19 (acute and convalescent) were obtained from the United States, Italy and Spain.

Profiled with immunoSEQ multiplex PCR; TCRdb holds only in-frame clones, not every one. The repertoire holds roughly 200,000 clones, with 90% as singletons. CDR1 and CDR2 (germline): MNHEY, SVGAGI. This CDR3 has 15 residues. The V and J ends lost 2 bases and 4 bases, in that order; junction bases with no gene match: 5. J is TRBJ2-7 and V is TRBV6-5; 10 nucleotides line up with TRBD1. Sample: peripheral blood. The receptor was isolated from a man over 45 with acute or convalescent COVID-19. The CDR3 is CASSYAGTGEYEQYF. The CDR3 nucleotides are TGTGCCAGCAGTTACGCCGGGACAGGGGAATACGAGCAGTACTTC.